The rows below give T cell receptor beta chains drawn from one sample of a study of blood T cell repertoires in COVID-19. Method: immunoSEQ multiplex PCR; TCRdb's copy keeps in-frame clones and lacks some. The sample lists approximately 60,000 clones; 82% were seen once. The sample was peripheral blood. The receptors originated from an older woman with acute or convalescent COVID-19. Each CDR3 is given without its conserved first and last residue. Fields, in order: V gene, J gene, CDR3 length, CDR3 protein.

V gene: TRBV30
J gene: TRBJ2-5
CDR3 length: 11
CDR3 protein: AWKGKATETQY

V gene: TRBV7-9
J gene: TRBJ1-2
CDR3 length: 11
CDR3 protein: ASSLAAGWGYT

V gene: TRBV12-5
J gene: TRBJ2-2
CDR3 length: 13
CDR3 protein: ASGPPGVTPGELF

V gene: TRBV7-9
J gene: TRBJ1-1
CDR3 length: 11
CDR3 protein: ASSEAGGTEAF

V gene: TRBV30
J gene: TRBJ1-2
CDR3 length: 10
CDR3 protein: AWRPGLRGYT

V gene: TRBV10-1
J gene: TRBJ1-1
CDR3 length: 11
CDR3 protein: ASRQGPNTEAF

V gene: TRBV5-1
J gene: TRBJ2-7
CDR3 length: 14
CDR3 protein: ASSLGTGGMLYEQY

V gene: TRBV7-2
J gene: TRBJ2-4
CDR3 length: 12
CDR3 protein: ASSPRLLKNIQY

V gene: TRBV7-9
J gene: TRBJ1-1
CDR3 length: 12
CDR3 protein: ASSRETPNTEAF

V gene: TRBV10-1
J gene: TRBJ2-5
CDR3 length: 11
CDR3 protein: ASSRRGEETQY

V gene: TRBV4-1
J gene: TRBJ1-1
CDR3 length: 15
CDR3 protein: ASSLRIGGLTDTEAF

V gene: TRBV5-6
J gene: TRBJ2-7
CDR3 length: 13
CDR3 protein: ASSPTGGKSYEQY

V gene: TRBV5-4
J gene: TRBJ2-3
CDR3 length: 12
CDR3 protein: ASSKKERRDTQY

V gene: TRBV10-3
J gene: TRBJ1-6
CDR3 length: 12
CDR3 protein: AIRGTGRGSPLH

V gene: TRBV23-1
J gene: TRBJ1-4
CDR3 length: 12
CDR3 protein: ASSQAALDEKLF

V gene: TRBV5-6
J gene: TRBJ1-2
CDR3 length: 13
CDR3 protein: ASSLPGQGSDGYT

V gene: TRBV7-9
J gene: TRBJ2-3
CDR3 length: 13
CDR3 protein: ASSLGQAPTDTQY

V gene: TRBV21-1
J gene: TRBJ2-3
CDR3 length: 14
CDR3 protein: ASILREESLTDTQY

V gene: TRBV4-2
J gene: TRBJ2-7
CDR3 length: 12
CDR3 protein: ASSLQGGGYEQY

V gene: TRBV4-3
J gene: TRBJ1-6
CDR3 length: 14
CDR3 protein: ASSQDRGIFNSPLH

V gene: TRBV7-9
J gene: TRBJ2-1
CDR3 length: 10
CDR3 protein: ASSSGLIGQF

V gene: TRBV5-4
J gene: TRBJ2-3
CDR3 length: 15
CDR3 protein: ASSLEGSGKSTDTQY

V gene: TRBV2
J gene: TRBJ1-2
CDR3 length: 12
CDR3 protein: ASSERQGDYGYT

V gene: TRBV5-4
J gene: TRBJ1-2
CDR3 length: 11
CDR3 protein: ASSRGTAMGYT

V gene: TRBV5-4
J gene: TRBJ1-2
CDR3 length: 12
CDR3 protein: ASSLGGVGYGYT

V gene: TRBV5-1
J gene: TRBJ2-1
CDR3 length: 13
CDR3 protein: ASSRRQGGLDEQF

V gene: TRBV5-8
J gene: TRBJ1-5
CDR3 length: 12
CDR3 protein: ASTAGSRHQPQH

V gene: TRBV2
J gene: TRBJ2-7
CDR3 length: 13
CDR3 protein: ASSNGGTGAYEQY

V gene: TRBV7-2
J gene: TRBJ1-1
CDR3 length: 13
CDR3 protein: ASSLLGAPNTEAF

V gene: TRBV18
J gene: TRBJ2-7
CDR3 length: 12
CDR3 protein: ASSPTVTGVEQY

V gene: TRBV5-6
J gene: TRBJ2-5
CDR3 length: 12
CDR3 protein: ASSLVGAGETQY

V gene: TRBV19
J gene: TRBJ1-2
CDR3 length: 11
CDR3 protein: ASSIEGYYGYT

V gene: TRBV9
J gene: TRBJ1-1
CDR3 length: 12
CDR3 protein: ASSPGEGGVVAF

V gene: TRBV19
J gene: TRBJ1-2
CDR3 length: 12
CDR3 protein: ASSMGQAIYGYT

V gene: TRBV5-6
J gene: TRBJ1-2
CDR3 length: 13
CDR3 protein: ASSLSHRGDYGYT

V gene: TRBV9
J gene: TRBJ2-2
CDR3 length: 14
CDR3 protein: ASSVIAETNTGELF

V gene: TRBV11-2
J gene: TRBJ2-1
CDR3 length: 15
CDR3 protein: ASSLVSGLSSYNEQF

V gene: TRBV5-1
J gene: TRBJ1-2
CDR3 length: 12
CDR3 protein: ASSLVQGGDGYT

V gene: TRBV5-4
J gene: TRBJ1-1
CDR3 length: 11
CDR3 protein: ASSFGQLTEAF

V gene: TRBV4-2
J gene: TRBJ1-1
CDR3 length: 14
CDR3 protein: ASSQDHGGENTEAF

V gene: TRBV30
J gene: TRBJ1-2
CDR3 length: 14
CDR3 protein: AWKPGQGSPLYGYT

V gene: TRBV27
J gene: TRBJ1-4
CDR3 length: 12
CDR3 protein: ASSFSGLNEKLF

V gene: TRBV29-1
J gene: TRBJ2-6
CDR3 length: 16
CDR3 protein: SVEATRDREPGANVLT

V gene: TRBV12-5
J gene: TRBJ1-2
CDR3 length: 11
CDR3 protein: ASGLLSNYGYT

V gene: TRBV7-2
J gene: TRBJ2-5
CDR3 length: 15
CDR3 protein: ASSLAFNSQRGETQY

V gene: TRBV6-5
J gene: TRBJ2-3
CDR3 length: 13
CDR3 protein: ASSRTSGDADTQY

V gene: TRBV27
J gene: TRBJ2-7
CDR3 length: 11
CDR3 protein: ASRRGMPYEQY

V gene: TRBV7-9
J gene: TRBJ2-1
CDR3 length: 15
CDR3 protein: ASSTLGEGTGYNEQF

V gene: TRBV19
J gene: TRBJ1-2
CDR3 length: 11
CDR3 protein: ASSIAGGLGYT

V gene: TRBV7-8
J gene: TRBJ1-4
CDR3 length: 11
CDR3 protein: ASSLDRYEKLF

V gene: TRBV19
J gene: TRBJ1-6
CDR3 length: 14
CDR3 protein: ASSTSQGPRNSPLH

V gene: TRBV7-3
J gene: TRBJ2-1
CDR3 length: 11
CDR3 protein: ASSLSPSDEQF

V gene: TRBV4-1
J gene: TRBJ2-7
CDR3 length: 12
CDR3 protein: ASGQTGRSYEQY

V gene: TRBV5-1
J gene: TRBJ2-1
CDR3 length: 12
CDR3 protein: ASTQSEAVGRQF

V gene: TRBV4-2
J gene: TRBJ1-5
CDR3 length: 15
CDR3 protein: ASSPNPRSPSNQPQH

V gene: TRBV27
J gene: TRBJ2-1
CDR3 length: 14
CDR3 protein: ASSSGTSGGPNEQF

V gene: TRBV7-2
J gene: TRBJ2-3
CDR3 length: 12
CDR3 protein: ASSLDTPTDTQY

V gene: TRBV10-3
J gene: TRBJ2-3
CDR3 length: 14
CDR3 protein: AISESTGIAIDTQY

V gene: TRBV28
J gene: TRBJ1-2
CDR3 length: 13
CDR3 protein: ASRLTPDRGYGYT